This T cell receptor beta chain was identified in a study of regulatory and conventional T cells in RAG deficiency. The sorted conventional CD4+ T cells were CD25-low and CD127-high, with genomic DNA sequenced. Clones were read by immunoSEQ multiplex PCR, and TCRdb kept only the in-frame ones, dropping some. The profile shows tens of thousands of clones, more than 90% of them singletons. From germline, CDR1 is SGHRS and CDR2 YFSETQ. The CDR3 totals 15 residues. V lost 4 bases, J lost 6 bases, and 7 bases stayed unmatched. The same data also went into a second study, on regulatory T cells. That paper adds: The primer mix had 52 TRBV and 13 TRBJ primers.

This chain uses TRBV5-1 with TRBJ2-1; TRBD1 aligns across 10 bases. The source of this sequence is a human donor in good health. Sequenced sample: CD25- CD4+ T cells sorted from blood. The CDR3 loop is CASSIRDRGVNEQFF. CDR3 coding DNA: TGCGCCAGCAGCATCCGGGACAGGGGCGTCAATGAGCAGTTCTTC. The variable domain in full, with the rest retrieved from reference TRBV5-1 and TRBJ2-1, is KAGVTQTPRYLIKTRGQQVTLSCSPISGHRSVSWYQQTPGQGLQFLFEYFSETQRNKGNFPGRFSGRQFSNSRSEMNVSTLELGDSALYLCASSIRDRGVNEQFFGPGTRLTVL.